The T cell receptor (beta chain) under discussion was sequenced for a study of neurological immune-mediated disorders (dated by TCRdb to about 2019). Some background on the complete study: Among the 35 or so multiple sclerosis patients, roughly 31 had relapsing-remitting MS and 3 had secondary progressive MS. Alongside PBMC samples, the set of approximately 100 TCR-beta libraries contained longitudinal samples, technical triplicates, and paired CD4+ and CD8+ T-cell subsets that had been sorted. The cohort comprised roughly 70 subjects: about 14 HAM/TSP patients, some 34 multiple sclerosis patients and some 20 healthy controls. Peripheral blood TCR-beta repertoires from patients with HTLV-I-associated myelopathy (HAM/TSP), patients with multiple sclerosis, and healthy controls were compared in the study using UMI-based sequencing.

Measured from the cysteine to the phenylalanine, the CDR3 is 14 residues long. The DNA shown is the 42-base CDR3, in frame from base 1. Trimming at the junction amounts to 6 bases on V and 5 bases on J, and the germline ends lie 17 bases apart. Broader findings and caveats from the paper: The MS cluster showed no association with clinical or MRI features, and the authors stated that larger cohorts are needed. Across subjects, expanded clones never shared an identical CDR3 amino acid sequence, which suggests that the TCR-beta repertoires in every group were private. Repertoires from 18 of 34 MS patients were grouped by phylogenetic analysis into a cluster of related CDR3 sequences, suggesting a possible repertoire-level signature. TCR clonal expansion was highest in HAM/TSP patients and lowest in MS patients, with MS patients falling below even healthy controls.

cDNA synthesis used template-switch 5'RACE with a primer carrying a 10-nucleotide random unique molecular identifier tagging each TCR transcript. Over 190 million TCR-beta sequences, covering 15-18 subjects, were produced in each sequencing run. Total RNA was extracted with the RNeasy kit. TCR-beta VDJ regions were amplified with primers for the TCR constant region and the 5'RACE anchor, using the KAPA Real-time Library Amplification kit. A first PCR added sample indexes and Illumina adaptors, and a second PCR then raised library yield. After purification with Ampure beads, the TCR product of roughly 650 bp was size-selected on a 2% E-gel SizeSelection system. Before pooling, library quality was assessed on a Bioanalyzer, concentration was determined with Qubit, and library quantification was performed with the Kapa Library Quantification kit. Paired-end 2 x 150 bp sequencing of the libraries was performed on an Illumina HiSeq 2500. To increase sequence diversity, about 25-31% phiX was spiked into each library pool. Per the authors' processing: Quality-filtered reads were processed with the UMI-based MiGEC pipeline, and over 75% of raw TCR sequences were removed by the MiGEC pipeline during error correction. VDJ genes were aligned to IMGT germline references, and each clonotype was defined by a unique CDR3 amino acid sequence together with V-J genes. VDJtools evaluated clonal expansion, Shannon diversity and CDR3 relatedness (CalcPairwiseDistances, ClusterSamples); CLCbio workbench built phylogenetic trees. Using coefficient-of-variation modelling across technical triplicates, the study counted a clone as expanded if it had at least 8 unique UMIs. The public sequencing data were trimmed at Q25 with fastp and processed into clonotypes with MiXCR by TCRdb, which kept only in-frame beta chains. Rows with one shared CDR3 protein collapse into an entry with the most common genes and DNA. None of the V and J calls come from the authors' own analysis; TCRdb made them. Here the sample has about 87,000 distinct CDR3 sequences; around 3.4% occur a single time. Together, the top ten hold 2.9% of the sample.

For unsorted PBMC libraries, 2 million PBMCs were used after storage in RNAlater at -80 degrees C until RNA extraction. The multiple sclerosis patients were enrolled in a US clinical protocol that used magnetic resonance imaging to evaluate disease progression. PBMCs were separated from peripheral blood using Ficoll-Hypaque density gradient centrifugation and then cryopreserved in liquid nitrogen. This clonotype was counted ten times or more. What antigen it recognizes has not been identified. Base qualities were left out, and no much larger clone turns up one base away. The sample comprised PBMCs. This sequence was found in a woman aged 50 to 60 with multiple sclerosis. The chain is encoded by TRBV23-1 joined to TRBJ2-7; a weak D assignment points to TRBD1 (6 bases agree). TRBV23-1 is recorded as an ORF, its role being uncertain. DNA sequence: TGCGCCAGCAGATTAGGGACACCCGGCAACGAGCAGTACTTC. Its product reads: CASRLGTPGNEQYF.